The following is a T cell receptor (beta chain) sequence with its context. This table comes from immunoSEQ multiplex PCR, and its TCRdb copy is limited to in-frame clones, with some not included. The sample has a few hundred thousand clones, about nine tenths seen once. The data were obtained in a study of blood T cell repertoires in COVID-19. The germline gives CDR1 SGHKS, CDR2 YYEKEE (reference sequence). V was trimmed by 4 bases and J by 5 bases, leaving 15 bases between them. The CDR3 covers 14 residues. The receptor comes from a woman under 30 who had recovered from COVID-19. Source material: PBMCs or T cells enriched from blood (not recorded which). The gene calls are TRBV5-5 and TRBJ1-1; a weak D match, TRBD1 (5 bases). CDR3 loop: CASSLFAGRTEAFF. Written as DNA, the CDR3 is TGTGCCAGCAGCCTTTTCGCAGGGAGGACTGAAGCTTTCTTT.